Presented here are 4 T cell receptor beta chains from one specimen sequenced in a study of blood T cell repertoires in COVID-19. Produced via immunoSEQ multiplex PCR; TCRdb's table is partial and in-frame only. The data contain about 200,000 clones, under 90% of them singletons. The sequenced sample consisted of PBMCs or T cells enriched from blood (not recorded which). Receptors were obtained from a woman under 40 with acute COVID-19.

This chain uses TRBV7-9 with TRBJ2-1; 8 bases agree with TRBD2. The length of the CDR3 is 15 residues. CDR1 SEHNR and CDR2 FQNEAQ come from the germline V gene (reference sequence). V dropped 5 bases and J dropped 5; count of bases not matched to a gene: 8. The CDR3 reads CASSKGGGRDNEQFF. The CDR3 DNA reads TGTGCCAGCAGCAAAGGCGGGGGGCGAGACAATGAGCAGTTCTTC.

This chain joins TRBV5-8 and TRBJ1-1; no clear D. The CDR3 is 11 residues long. Germline V CDR1 and CDR2: SGHTS, YDEGEE. Trimming removed 2 bases at V and 10 bases at J, with 9 bases between. CDR3 nucleotide sequence: TGTGCCAGCAGCTTTCGAGGGTTAGCTTTCTTT. It yields the protein CASSFRGLAFF.

The V and J genes are TRBV19 and TRBJ1-1, with D maybe TRBD1 (5 bases). Trimming shortened V by 7 bases and J by 0 bases, and 15 bases separated the two germline ends. Per the germline V gene, CDR1 is LNHDA and CDR2 is SQIVND (reference sequence). The CDR3 covers 15 residues. DNA for the CDR3: TGTGCCAGTAAGCCGCTTCGGGGGGTGAACACTGAAGCTTTCTTT. Translated, it gives CASKPLRGVNTEAFF. Based on the CDR3 plus reference TRBV19 and TRBJ1-1, the full variable domain is DGGITQSPKYLFRKEGQNVTLSCEQNLNHDAMYWYRQDPGQGLRLIYYSQIVNDFQKGDIAEGYSVSREKKESFPLTVTSAQKNPTAFYLCASKPLRGVNTEAFFGQGTRLTVV.

The chain recombines TRBV27 with TRBJ1-4; D may be TRBD1 (6 bases). Germline V gene lookup returns CDR1 MNHEY and CDR2 SMNVEV (reference sequence). Deletions cut 5 bases from V and 8 bases from J, with 15 bases between. The CDR3 runs 14 residues. The CDR3 DNA sequence: TGTGCCAGCAGTCCGGTTGGGGGCGGCGAAAAACTGTTTTTT. It yields the protein CASSPVGGGEKLFF.